The table lists the clone carrying this T cell receptor (beta chain) with a few counts. What it recognizes is unknown. The data are from a study of post-analysis software for immune sequencing data. Study-wide background: Multiple sclerosis in the patients followed relapsing-remitting, secondary progressive and progressive-relapsing courses.

Unique molecular identifiers were built into the TCR beta cDNA libraries. The authors obtained some 500,000 cDNA molecules from around 0.96 to 9.9 million T cells. One entry per CDR3 protein, called by TCRdb with MiXCR from the PCR reads. The table has about 430,000 distinct CDR3 sequences, 35% to 45% seen once. The CDR3 is 16 residues long. The V end was cut by 2 bases, the J end by 13 bases, with 24 bases between. Germline lookup yields CDR1 SGHVS and CDR2 FQNEAQ. Study findings and constraints: Strong same-batch co-clustering of samples appeared with F measure clustering. Elevated frequency relative to controls characterized four or five TRBV segments in patients, TRBV5-6, TRBV5-1 and TRBV20-1 among them.

This sequence originates from a girl aged 2-10 years with multiple sclerosis. The chain joins TRBV7-8 to TRBJ2-4; no clear D. Sequencing used blood. The CDR3 bases are TGTGCCAGCAGCTTATCACTGGGGATTCCCTCTACCGGGCAGTACTTC. Translating gives CASSLSLGIPSTGQYF.